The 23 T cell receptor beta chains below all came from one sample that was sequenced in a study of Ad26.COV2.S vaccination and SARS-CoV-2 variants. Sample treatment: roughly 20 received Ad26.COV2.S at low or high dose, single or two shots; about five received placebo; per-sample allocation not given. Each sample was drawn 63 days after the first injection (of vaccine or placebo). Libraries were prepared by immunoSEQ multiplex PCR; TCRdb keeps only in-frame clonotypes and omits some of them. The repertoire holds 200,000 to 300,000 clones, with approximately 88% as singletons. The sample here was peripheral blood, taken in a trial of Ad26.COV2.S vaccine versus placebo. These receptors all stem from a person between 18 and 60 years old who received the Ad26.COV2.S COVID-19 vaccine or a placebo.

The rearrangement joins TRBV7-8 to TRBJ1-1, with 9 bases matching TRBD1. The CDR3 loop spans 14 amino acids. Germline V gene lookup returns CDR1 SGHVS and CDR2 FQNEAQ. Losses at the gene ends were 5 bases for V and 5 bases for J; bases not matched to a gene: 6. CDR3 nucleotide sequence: TGTGCCAGCAGCCACAGGGACAGGGCGACTGAAGCTTTCTTT. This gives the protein CASSHRDRATEAFF.

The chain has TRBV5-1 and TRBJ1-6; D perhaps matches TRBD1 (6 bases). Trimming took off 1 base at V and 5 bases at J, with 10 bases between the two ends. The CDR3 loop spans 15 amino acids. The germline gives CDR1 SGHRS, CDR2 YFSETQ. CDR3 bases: TGCGCCAGCAGCTTGCCGGGGGCCGATAATTCACCCCTCCACTTT. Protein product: CASSLPGADNSPLHF.

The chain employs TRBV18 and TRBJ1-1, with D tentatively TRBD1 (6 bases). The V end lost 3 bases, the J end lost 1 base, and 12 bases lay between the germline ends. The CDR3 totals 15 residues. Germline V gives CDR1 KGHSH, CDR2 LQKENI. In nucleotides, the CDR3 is TGTGCCAGCTCACCGTCAGAGGACAGGAACACTGAAGCTTTCTTT. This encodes CASSPSEDRNTEAFF.

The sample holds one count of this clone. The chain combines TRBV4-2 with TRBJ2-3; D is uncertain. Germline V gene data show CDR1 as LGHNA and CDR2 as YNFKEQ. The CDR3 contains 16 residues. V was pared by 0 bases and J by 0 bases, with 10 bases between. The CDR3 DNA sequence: TGTGCCAGCAGCCAAGATGGAGCAATCAGCACAGATACGCAGTATTTT. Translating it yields CASSQDGAISTDTQYF.

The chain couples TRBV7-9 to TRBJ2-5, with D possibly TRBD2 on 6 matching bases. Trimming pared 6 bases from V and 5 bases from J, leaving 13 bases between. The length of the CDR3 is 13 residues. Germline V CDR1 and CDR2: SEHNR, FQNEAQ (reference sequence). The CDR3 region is CASRTRDWETQYF. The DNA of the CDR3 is TGTGCCAGCAGGACGCGGGATTGGGAGACCCAGTACTTC.

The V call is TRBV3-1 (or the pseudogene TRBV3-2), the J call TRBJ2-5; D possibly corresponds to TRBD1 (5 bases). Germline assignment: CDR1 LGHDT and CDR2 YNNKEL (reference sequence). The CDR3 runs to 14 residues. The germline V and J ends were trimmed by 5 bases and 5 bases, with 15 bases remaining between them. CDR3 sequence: CASSGRGSSETQYF. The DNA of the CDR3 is TGTGCCAGCAGCGGAAGGGGTAGTTCCGAGACCCAGTACTTC.

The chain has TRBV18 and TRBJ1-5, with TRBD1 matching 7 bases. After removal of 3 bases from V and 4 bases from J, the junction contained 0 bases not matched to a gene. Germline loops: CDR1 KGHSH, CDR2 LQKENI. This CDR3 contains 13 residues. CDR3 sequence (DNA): TGTGCCAGCTCACCGGGACAGAATCAGCCCCAGCATTTT. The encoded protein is CASSPGQNQPQHF. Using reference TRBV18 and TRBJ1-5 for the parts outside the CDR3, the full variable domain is NAGVMQNPRHLVRRRGQEARLRCSPMKGHSHVYWYRQLPEEGLKFMVYLQKENIIDESGMPKERFSAEFPKEGPSILRIQQVVRGDSAAYFCASSPGQNQPQHFGDGTRLSIL.

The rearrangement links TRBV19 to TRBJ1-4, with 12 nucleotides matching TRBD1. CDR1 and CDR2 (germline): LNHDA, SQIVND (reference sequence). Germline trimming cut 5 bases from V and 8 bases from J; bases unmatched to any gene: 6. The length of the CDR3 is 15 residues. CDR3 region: CASSLGQGADEKLFF. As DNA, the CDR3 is TGTGCCAGTAGTCTGGGACAGGGGGCTGACGAAAAACTGTTTTTT.

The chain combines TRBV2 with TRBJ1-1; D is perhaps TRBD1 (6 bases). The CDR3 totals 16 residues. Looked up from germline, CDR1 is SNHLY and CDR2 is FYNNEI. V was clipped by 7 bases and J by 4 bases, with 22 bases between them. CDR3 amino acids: CASIRGGRVRGTEAFF. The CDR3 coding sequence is TGTGCCAGCATTAGGGGGGGGAGGGTTCGAGGCACTGAAGCTTTCTTT.

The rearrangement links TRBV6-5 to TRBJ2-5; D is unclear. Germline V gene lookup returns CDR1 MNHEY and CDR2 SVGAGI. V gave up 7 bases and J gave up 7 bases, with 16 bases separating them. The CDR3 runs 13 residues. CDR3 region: CASKNHPSGTQYF. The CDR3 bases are TGTGCCAGCAAGAACCATCCGTCGGGGACCCAGTACTTC.

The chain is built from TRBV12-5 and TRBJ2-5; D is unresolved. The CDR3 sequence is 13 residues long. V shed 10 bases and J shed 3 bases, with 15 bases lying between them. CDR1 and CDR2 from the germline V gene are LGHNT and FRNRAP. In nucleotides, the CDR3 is TGTGCTATTGACTGTACCCCCGAAGAGACCCAGTACTTC. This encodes CAIDCTPEETQYF.

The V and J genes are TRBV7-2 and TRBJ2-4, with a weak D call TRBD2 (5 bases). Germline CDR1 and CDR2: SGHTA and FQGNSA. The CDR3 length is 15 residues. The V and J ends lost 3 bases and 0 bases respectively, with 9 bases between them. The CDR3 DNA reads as TGTGCCAGCAGCTTGCTAGCCGTAGCCAAAAACATTCAGTACTTC. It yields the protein CASSLLAVAKNIQYF.

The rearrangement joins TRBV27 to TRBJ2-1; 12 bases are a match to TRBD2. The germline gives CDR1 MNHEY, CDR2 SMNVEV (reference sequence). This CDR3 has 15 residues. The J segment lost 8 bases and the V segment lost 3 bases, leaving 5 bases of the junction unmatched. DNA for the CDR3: TGTGCCAGCAGTTTGCTAGCGGGAGGGTTGGATGAGCAGTTCTTC. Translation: CASSLLAGGLDEQFF.

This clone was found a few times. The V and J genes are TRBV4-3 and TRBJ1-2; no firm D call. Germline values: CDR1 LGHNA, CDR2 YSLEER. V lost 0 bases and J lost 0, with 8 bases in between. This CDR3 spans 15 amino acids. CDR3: CASSQDSRTNYGYTF. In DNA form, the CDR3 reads TGCGCCAGCAGCCAAGATTCCCGTACTAACTATGGCTACACCTTC.

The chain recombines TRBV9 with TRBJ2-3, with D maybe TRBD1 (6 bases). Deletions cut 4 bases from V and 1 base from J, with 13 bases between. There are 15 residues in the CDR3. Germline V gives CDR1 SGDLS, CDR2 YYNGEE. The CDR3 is CASSPQGTRTDTQYF. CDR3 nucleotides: TGTGCCAGCAGCCCCCAGGGGACCCGCACAGATACGCAGTATTTT.

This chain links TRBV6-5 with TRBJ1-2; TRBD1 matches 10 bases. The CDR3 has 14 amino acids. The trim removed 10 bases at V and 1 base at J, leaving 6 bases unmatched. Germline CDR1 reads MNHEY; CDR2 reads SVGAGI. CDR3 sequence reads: CATRGTGVNYGYTF. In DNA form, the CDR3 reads TGTGCCACCCGGGGGACAGGGGTTAACTATGGCTACACCTTC.

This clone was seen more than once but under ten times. The CDR3 DNA sequence: TGTGCCAGCAGCGTAGCCCCAGGAGTAACAGCTAACTATGGCTACACCTTC. It specifies CASSVAPGVTANYGYTF. The V call is TRBV9, the J call TRBJ1-2; D is uncertain. V gave up 0 bases and J gave up 0 bases, with 15 bases separating them. This CDR3 is built from 17 residues. CDR1 and CDR2 from the germline V gene are SGDLS and YYNGEE.

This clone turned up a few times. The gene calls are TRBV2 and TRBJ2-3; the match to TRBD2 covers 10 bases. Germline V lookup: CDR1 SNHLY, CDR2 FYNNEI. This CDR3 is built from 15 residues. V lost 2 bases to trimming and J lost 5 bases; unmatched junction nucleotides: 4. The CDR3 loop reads CASSESGRAKDTQYF. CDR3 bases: TGTGCCAGCAGTGAAAGCGGGAGGGCCAAAGATACGCAGTATTTT.

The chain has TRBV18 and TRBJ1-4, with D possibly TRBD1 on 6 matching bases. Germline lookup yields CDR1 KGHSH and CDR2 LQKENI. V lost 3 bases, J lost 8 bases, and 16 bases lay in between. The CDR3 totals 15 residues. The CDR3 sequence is CASSPGQGREEKLFF. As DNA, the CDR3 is TGTGCCAGCTCACCTGGGCAGGGGCGAGAGGAAAAACTGTTTTTT.

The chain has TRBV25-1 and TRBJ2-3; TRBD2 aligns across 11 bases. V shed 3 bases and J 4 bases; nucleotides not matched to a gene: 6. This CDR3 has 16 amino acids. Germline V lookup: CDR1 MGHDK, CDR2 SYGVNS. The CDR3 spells CASSDASGRLADTQYF. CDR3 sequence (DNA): TGTGCCAGCAGTGACGCTAGCGGGAGGCTGGCAGATACGCAGTATTTT.

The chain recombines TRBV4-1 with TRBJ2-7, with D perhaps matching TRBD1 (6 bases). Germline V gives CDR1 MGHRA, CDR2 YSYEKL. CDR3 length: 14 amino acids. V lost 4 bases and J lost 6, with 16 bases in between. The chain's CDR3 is CASSLRQEAAEQYF. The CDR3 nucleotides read TGCGCCAGCAGCCTAAGACAGGAGGCAGCCGAGCAGTACTTC.

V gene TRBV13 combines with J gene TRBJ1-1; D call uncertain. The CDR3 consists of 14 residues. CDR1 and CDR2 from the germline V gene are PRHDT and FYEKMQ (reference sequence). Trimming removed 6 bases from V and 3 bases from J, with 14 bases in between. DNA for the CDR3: TGTGCCAGCAGTCAAGCCCACCGTGACACTGAAGCTTTCTTT. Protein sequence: CASSQAHRDTEAFF.

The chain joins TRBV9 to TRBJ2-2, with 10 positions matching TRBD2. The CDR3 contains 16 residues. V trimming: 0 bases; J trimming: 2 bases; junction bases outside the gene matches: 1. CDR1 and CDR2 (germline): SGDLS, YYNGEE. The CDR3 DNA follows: TGTGCCAGCAGCGTAGGACTAGCGGGCAACACCGGGGAGCTGTTTTTT. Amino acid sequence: CASSVGLAGNTGELFF.